The next 23 T cell receptor beta chains were all read from a single sample in a study of T cell responses to AZD1222 COVID-19 vaccine. Libraries were prepared by immunoSEQ multiplex PCR; TCRdb keeps only in-frame clonotypes and omits some of them. The repertoire holds around 100,000 clones, with around nine tenths as singletons. The sequenced sample was peripheral blood, obtained 28 days after the second AZD1222 dose. All receptors come from an adult who received the AZD1222 COVID-19 vaccine.

This clone rates as medium-sized. The J gene is TRBJ2-2, the V gene TRBV16; D possibly corresponds to TRBD1 (5 bases). Germline V gives CDR1 KGHSY, CDR2 FQNENV. V lost 3 bases and J lost 5, with 7 bases in between. This CDR3 has 13 residues. The CDR3 reads CASSQGPTGELFF. The DNA for the CDR3 is TGTGCCAGCAGCCAGGGGCCTACCGGGGAGCTGTTTTTT.

The chain couples TRBV28 to TRBJ1-1; 8 bases agree with TRBD1. The CDR3 has 15 residues. The trim removed 6 bases at V and 1 base at J, leaving 7 bases unmatched. The germline CDR1 and CDR2 sequences are MDHEN and SYDVKM. CDR3 amino acids: CASSQGTGSNTEAFF. In DNA, the CDR3 is TGTGCCAGCAGCCAGGGGACAGGCTCGAACACTGAAGCTTTCTTT.

V is TRBV10-3 and J is TRBJ2-1; a possible D gene is TRBD1 (6 bases). The CDR3 consists of 16 residues. Trimming removed 3 bases from V and 2 bases from J, with 14 bases in between. CDR1 and CDR2 from the germline V gene are ENHRY and SYGVKD. The CDR3 protein is CAISDRDKAAYNEQFF. CDR3 bases: TGTGCCATCAGTGACCGGGACAAAGCAGCCTACAATGAGCAGTTCTTC.

The rearrangement links TRBV7-6 to TRBJ2-3; 8 positions match TRBD2. Germline CDR1 and CDR2: SGHVS and FNYEAQ. Trimming at V came to 4 bases and at J to 3 bases, leaving 9 bases not matched to a gene. CDR3 size: 16 residues. The CDR3 DNA sequence: TGTGCCAGCAGCTACACGCTAGCGGGTGATACAGATACGCAGTATTTT. Translation gives CASSYTLAGDTDTQYF.

This rearrangement joins TRBV28 to TRBJ1-2; D not certain. Trimming pared 6 bases from V and 2 bases from J, leaving 10 bases between. CDR3 length: 13 residues. The germline V gene encodes CDR1 MDHEN and CDR2 SYDVKM. CDR3 protein: CASSATGNYGYTF. For the CDR3, the DNA is TGTGCCAGCAGCGCGACGGGGAACTATGGCTACACCTTC.

V and J are TRBV30 and TRBJ1-3; D gene uncertain. Per germline, CDR1 GTSNPN and CDR2 SVGIG (reference sequence). The V and J ends lost 2 bases and 1 base respectively, with 9 bases between them. This CDR3 region has 14 residues. CDR3 sequence reads: CAWSLRVSGNTIYF. CDR3 DNA sequence: TGTGCCTGGAGTTTGAGGGTTTCTGGAAACACCATATATTTT.

The genes are TRBV5-1 and TRBJ2-5, with 11 bases that match TRBD2. In germline, CDR1 is SGHRS, CDR2 YFSETQ. The CDR3 sequence is 18 residues long. The trim removed 0 bases at V and 0 bases at J, leaving 7 bases unmatched. The CDR3 sequence: CASSLGLAGPTHQETQYF. Written as DNA, the CDR3 is TGCGCCAGCAGCTTGGGACTAGCGGGACCAACCCACCAAGAGACCCAGTACTTC.

The chain links TRBV18 to TRBJ2-7; 11 positions agree with TRBD2. The length of the CDR3 is 15 residues. V trimming: 1 base; J trimming: 5 bases; junction bases outside the gene matches: 4. Germline V lookup: CDR1 KGHSH, CDR2 LQKENI. The CDR3 nucleotides read TGTGCCAGCTCACCACTAGCGGGAGGGCCGGACGAGCAGTACTTC. Translating it yields CASSPLAGGPDEQYF.

This clone showed up just once. The chain recombines TRBV3-1 (or the pseudogene TRBV3-2) with TRBJ1-5; tentatively, D is TRBD1 (6 bases). There are 14 residues in the CDR3. Trimming took 5 bases from V and 5 from J, leaving 13 bases between them. Germline CDR1 LGHDT, CDR2 YNNKEL (reference sequence). The CDR3 DNA sequence: TGTGCCAGCAGCAAAACACAGGGAGATCAGCCCCAGCATTTT. This translates into CASSKTQGDQPQHF.

This rearrangement joins TRBV29-1 to TRBJ2-1, with D perhaps TRBD1 or TRBD2 (7 bases each). Trimming pared 4 bases from V and 2 bases from J, leaving 15 bases between. In germline, CDR1 is SQVTM, CDR2 ANQGSEA. This CDR3 contains 15 residues. The CDR3 reads CSVGGTAGTYNEQFF. Written as DNA, the CDR3 is TGCAGCGTTGGTGGGACAGCGGGGACCTACAATGAGCAGTTCTTC.

A remark on this clone: Compared with germline, one end of the junction differs, possibly owing to a read error. The CDR3, as DNA: TGTGCCACTGCTAGCGGGAGCACCGATACGCAGTATTTT. Its protein product is CATASGSTDTQYF. The genes are TRBV25-1 and TRBJ2-3; TRBD2 matches at 10 bases. CDR3 size: 13 residues. The germline V gene encodes CDR1 MGHDK and CDR2 SYGVNS. Full variable domain (outside the CDR3, taken from reference TRBV25-1 and TRBJ2-3): EADIYQTPRYLVIGTGKKITLECSQTMGHDKMYWYQQDPGMELHLIHYSYGVNSTEKGDLSSESTVSRIRTEHFPLTLESARPSHTSQYLCATASGSTDTQYFGPGTRLTVL.

The genes are TRBV30 and TRBJ1-5; maybe TRBD1 (6 bases). Germline assignment: CDR1 GTSNPN and CDR2 SVGIG (reference sequence). Trimming cost V 0 bases and J 0 bases, with 18 bases left between them. CDR3 size: 18 residues. For the CDR3, the DNA is TGTGCCTGGAGTGTAAGAGGGGGGGCAAGGTATAGCAATCAGCCCCAGCATTTT. Translated, it gives CAWSVRGGARYSNQPQHF.

The rearrangement joins TRBV7-9 to TRBJ1-1; D call uncertain. CDR1 SEHNR and CDR2 FQNEAQ come from the germline V gene (reference sequence). V was trimmed by 1 base and J by 6 bases, leaving 6 bases between them. The CDR3 is made up of 12 amino acids. For the CDR3, the DNA is TGTGCCAGCAGCTTAGGCGGGGCTGAAGCTTTCTTT. Protein sequence: CASSLGGAEAFF. The full variable domain, its missing parts supplied by reference TRBV7-9 and TRBJ1-1, is DTGVSQNPRHKITKRGQNVTFRCDPISEHNRLYWYRQTLGQGPEFLTYFQNEAQLEKSRLLSDRFSAERPKGSFSTLEIQRTEQGDSAMYLCASSLGGAEAFFGQGTRLTVV.

The rearrangement joins TRBV5-8 to TRBJ2-7; no clear D. The germline V and J ends were trimmed by 3 bases and 2 bases, with 9 bases remaining between them. This CDR3 comprises 13 residues. Germline lookup yields CDR1 SGHTS and CDR2 YDEGEE. The CDR3 DNA follows: TGTGCCAGCAGCTCAAGGGTTACCTACGAGCAGTACTTC. Encoded protein: CASSSRVTYEQYF.

CDR3 residues: CASSPGGSYGYTF. CDR3 sequence (DNA): TGTGCCAGCAGCCCCGGGGGCAGCTATGGCTACACCTTC. The genes are TRBV2 and TRBJ1-2; possible D gene TRBD1, 6 bases. Looked up from germline, CDR1 is SNHLY and CDR2 is FYNNEI. The CDR3 totals 13 residues. Trimming left V 6 bases short and J 4 bases short, with 12 bases between.

The V and J genes are TRBV5-8 and TRBJ1-1, with D perhaps matching TRBD1 (5 bases). Trimming left V 1 base short and J 2 bases short, with 12 bases between. CDR3 length: 15 residues. Germline CDR1 reads SGHTS; CDR2 reads YDEGEE. The CDR3 reads CASSLQGRANTEAFF. The CDR3 DNA sequence: TGTGCCAGCAGCTTGCAGGGCAGGGCAAACACTGAAGCTTTCTTT.

The CDR3 coding sequence is TGTGCCAGTAGGAGGACAGAAAGGTATGGCTACACCTTC. Protein product: CASRRTERYGYTF. This sequence joins TRBV19 and TRBJ1-2; D might be TRBD1 (6 bases). Germline-derived CDR1 and CDR2 are LNHDA and SQIVND (reference sequence). This CDR3 has 13 amino acids. Trimming left V 6 bases short and J 5 bases short, with 13 bases between.

V is TRBV3-1 (or the pseudogene TRBV3-2) and J is TRBJ2-5; D gene unclear. The CDR3 runs to 12 residues. Trimming removed 1 base at V and 5 bases at J, with 5 bases between. Germline CDR1 LGHDT, CDR2 YNNKEL (reference sequence). In nucleotides, the CDR3 is TGTGCCAGCAGCCAAGCGAGGGAGACCCAGTACTTC. This codes for CASSQARETQYF.

This chain links TRBV5-4 with TRBJ2-3; 9 bases agree with TRBD2. This CDR3 is built from 15 residues. V was clipped by 6 bases and J by 2 bases; unmatched bases: 7. Germline V gene lookup returns CDR1 SGHNT and CDR2 YYREEE (reference sequence). The CDR3 region has the DNA TGTGCCAGCACCCCCCGCGGGAGGGCCACAGATACGCAGTATTTT. As protein: CASTPRGRATDTQYF.

The chain combines TRBV28 with TRBJ1-2; 8 bases are shared with TRBD1. The CDR3 has 14 residues. V shed 6 bases and J 7 bases; nucleotides not matched to a gene: 10. CDR1 and CDR2 (germline): MDHEN, SYDVKM. The CDR3 reads CASSSGGAEFGYTF. The CDR3, as DNA: TGTGCCAGCAGCTCAGGGGGCGCTGAGTTTGGCTACACCTTC.

The gene calls are TRBV4-1 and TRBJ1-2; no reliable D call. V lost 6 bases to trimming and J lost 3 bases, with 17 bases between them. This CDR3 spans 15 amino acids. The germline CDR1 and CDR2 sequences are MGHRA and YSYEKL. This chain's CDR3 is CASSAGPSQDYGYTF. The CDR3 DNA is TGCGCCAGCAGTGCCGGGCCCTCCCAGGACTATGGCTACACCTTC.

The chain joins TRBV6-1 to TRBJ1-3; D remains ambiguous. The CDR3 sequence is 16 residues long. Trimming shortened V by 0 bases and J by 0 bases, and 9 bases separated the two germline ends. Per the germline V gene, CDR1 is MNHNS and CDR2 is SASEGT. CDR3: CASSEAYSLSGNTIYF. The CDR3, as DNA: TGTGCCAGCAGTGAAGCGTACAGTCTCTCTGGAAACACCATATATTTT.

V usage is TRBV7-2 and J usage is TRBJ1-5, with 9 bases fitting TRBD1. Germline CDR1 reads SGHTA; CDR2 reads FQGNSA. CDR3 size: 14 residues. The ends lost 6 bases at V and 5 bases at J; junction bases unmatched: 5. Here the CDR3 reads CASSLTGGHQPQHF. The CDR3 nucleotides are TGTGCCAGCAGTCTTACAGGGGGCCATCAGCCCCAGCATTTT.